This T cell receptor beta chain was found in a study of T cell changes during pregnancy in multiple sclerosis. The protocol was immunoSEQ multiplex PCR, while the TCRdb copy is restricted to in-frame clones and leaves out a portion. Altogether about 100,000 clones are present, about 94% being singletons, with the ten largest covering about 0.9%. This clone was seen only once. Germline V lookup: CDR1 SEHNR, CDR2 FQNEAQ (reference sequence). The CDR3 runs 15 residues. V lost 5 bases to trimming and J lost 2 bases; unmatched junction nucleotides: 7. This chain connects TRBV7-9 to TRBJ2-7, with 9 bases identical to TRBD2. The specimen was peripheral blood, collected before pregnancy. The receptor comes from a female donor with multiple sclerosis, enrolled in a pregnancy study. CDR3 sequence (DNA): TGTGCCAGCAGCGGTGGACTAGCGCTTACCTACGAGCAGTACTTC. It is translated as CASSGGLALTYEQYF.